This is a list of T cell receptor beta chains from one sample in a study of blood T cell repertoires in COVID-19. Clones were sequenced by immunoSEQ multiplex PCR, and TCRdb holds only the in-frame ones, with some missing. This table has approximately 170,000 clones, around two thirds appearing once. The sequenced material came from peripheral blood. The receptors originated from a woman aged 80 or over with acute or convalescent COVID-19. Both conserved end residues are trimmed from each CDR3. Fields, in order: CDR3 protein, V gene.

ASSLSSGGNTIY | TRBV5-1
ASRLPETSGRSSIQY | TRBV12-2
ASSERSGGGTDTQY | TRBV6-4
ASSPVGRDESQY | TRBV7-7
ASSYSGEATGELF | TRBV6-5
ASSSYRGSTDTQY | TRBV5-4
ASSGSGRSTATQY | TRBV10-1
ASRGGLNTEAF | TRBV2
ASSLRDIETEAF | TRBV18
ASSFDSYEQY | TRBV5-1